This is a list of T cell receptor beta chains from one sample in a study of shared clonotypes between healthy human individuals. Data came from immunoSEQ multiplex PCR; TCRdb stores just in-frame clones and leaves some out. The sample holds around 530,000 clones, roughly 72% seen once. The specimen was PBMCs. The origin of the receptors is a woman aged 40 to 49 in good health. Some clones in this sample may be carry-over from other donors' samples. Each CDR3 is given with its conserved first and last residue. The D gene is left open where the match is weak. Only part of the rows carry a size: once, few, many, or a class if the clone is expanded.

v_gene	abundance	j_gene	d_gene	CDR3nt	CDR3aa
TRBV27	.	TRBJ1-1	.	TGTGCCAGCAGGAGGCGGGGCAGGGACACCAACACTGAAGCTTTCTTT	CASRRRGRDTNTEAFF
TRBV9	.	TRBJ2-5	TRBD2	TGTGCCAGCAGCGAAGGACTAGCGGCCAGAACCGAGACCCAGTACTTC	CASSEGLAARTETQYF
TRBV29-1	.	TRBJ2-3	TRBD2	TGCAGCGTATCTTCGGGCGTCCCAGGGACTAGCGGTTTCACAGATACGCAGTATTTT	CSVSSGVPGTSGFTDTQYF
TRBV5-1	.	TRBJ2-6	.	TGCGCCAGCAGCTTGGACGGGGTCTCTGGGGCCAACGTCCTGACTTTC	CASSLDGVSGANVLTF
TRBV10-3	.	TRBJ2-2	.	TGTGCCATCAGTGAAGGGCTACCACCCAGCACCGGGGAGCTGTTTTTT	CAISEGLPPSTGELFF
TRBV7-2	.	TRBJ2-7	TRBD2	TGTGCCAGCAGCCGAACAGGACTAGCGGGAGGCGCCTACGAGCAGTACTTC	CASSRTGLAGGAYEQYF
TRBV2	.	TRBJ2-3	.	TGTGCCAGCAGTAAGCAGGGAAGTAGCACAGATACGCAGTATTTT	CASSKQGSSTDTQYF
TRBV27	.	TRBJ2-7	.	TGTGCCAGCAGTGCTCCTTTTAGCGGCAGATACGAGCAGTACTTC	CASSAPFSGRYEQYF
TRBV29-1	.	TRBJ2-2	.	TGCAGCGTGGATATAAGGAACACCGGGGAGCTGTTTTTT	CSVDIRNTGELFF
TRBV29-1	.	TRBJ1-4	.	TGCAGCGCCCGAGGCAGGGGTAATGAAAAACTGTTTTTT	CSARGRGNEKLFF
TRBV30	.	TRBJ1-1	.	TGTGCCTGGAGTTGGGACTCAAACACTGAAGCTTTCTTT	CAWSWDSNTEAFF
TRBV7-3	once	TRBJ2-5	.	TGTGCCAGCAGCTTCGTCGGGTTTCAAGAGACCCAGTACTTC	CASSFVGFQETQYF
TRBV7-3	.	TRBJ2-6	TRBD2	TGTGCCAGCAGCTTAATTCCCCCTAGCGGGAGGCCTGGGGCCAACGTCCTGACTTTC	CASSLIPPSGRPGANVLTF
TRBV5-1	.	TRBJ1-1	TRBD1	TGCGCCAGCAGCCCCGGTAGGGGGCGACGAACTGAAGCTTTCTTT	CASSPGRGRRTEAFF